This entry features one T cell receptor beta chain sequence. Its target is not known. The sample originates from a study of CD8+CD57+ T cells in acquired aplastic anemia. Study summary: The sorted CD4+ and CD8+ cells yielded an average around 3 ug of DNA. General study findings and limits: Patients and controls turned out to have 25 to 30 CD8+ CDR3 sequences in common.

All sequencing subjects had displayed CD8+CD57+ cell expansion on flow cytometry. All patients had severe acquired aplastic anemia. Sampling of blood occurred while the patients had still received no therapy. CDR3 and TCR beta VDJ profiling relied on genomic DNA as the template. TCRdb passed the reads through MiXCR, listing each CDR3 protein once. The table includes 150,000 or so distinct CDR3 sequences, over 50% detected once. CDR1 and CDR2 from the germline V gene are LNHNV and YYDKDF (reference sequence). V lost 3 bases and J lost 2; bases outside the gene matches: 3. The CDR3 is made up of 14 amino acids.

The genes are TRBV15 and TRBJ2-7; TRBD1 matches at 8 bases. This TCR was sampled from a human donor with aplastic anemia. Sequencing was carried out using sorted CD4+, CD8+, or CD8+CD57+ T cells (not recorded which) from PBMCs. The CDR3 DNA reads TGTGCCACCAGCAGCCGGGACAGGCCCTACGAGCAGTACTTC. It is translated as CATSSRDRPYEQYF.